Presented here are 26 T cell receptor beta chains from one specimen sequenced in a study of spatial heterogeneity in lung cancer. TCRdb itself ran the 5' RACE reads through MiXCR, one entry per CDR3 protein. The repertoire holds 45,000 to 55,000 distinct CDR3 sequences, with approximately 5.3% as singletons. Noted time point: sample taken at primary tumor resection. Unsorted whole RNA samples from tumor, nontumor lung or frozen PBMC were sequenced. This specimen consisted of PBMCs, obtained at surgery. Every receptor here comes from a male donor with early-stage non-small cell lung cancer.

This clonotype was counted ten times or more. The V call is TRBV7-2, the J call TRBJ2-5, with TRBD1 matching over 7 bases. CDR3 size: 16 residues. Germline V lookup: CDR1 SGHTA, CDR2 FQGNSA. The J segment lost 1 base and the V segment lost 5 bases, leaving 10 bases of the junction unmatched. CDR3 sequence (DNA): TGTGCCAGCAGCGTCCGTGGACAGGCTGTCCAAGAGACCCAGTACTTC. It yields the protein CASSVRGQAVQETQYF.

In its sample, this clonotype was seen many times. In DNA, the CDR3 is TGTGCCAGCTCACCCCGGGGTCTAGCGGGTCCGAGCTCCTACGAGCAGTACTTC. The encoded protein is CASSPRGLAGPSSYEQYF. The rearrangement uses TRBV18 and TRBJ2-7; 8 nucleotides align to TRBD2. With V trimmed by 3 bases and J by 0 bases, 13 bases remained unmatched. Germline CDR1 reads KGHSH; CDR2 reads LQKENI. The CDR3 has 18 residues.

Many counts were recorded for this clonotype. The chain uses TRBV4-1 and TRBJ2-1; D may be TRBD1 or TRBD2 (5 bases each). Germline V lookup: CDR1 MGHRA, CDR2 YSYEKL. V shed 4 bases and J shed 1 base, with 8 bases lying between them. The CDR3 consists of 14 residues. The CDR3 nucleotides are TGCGCCAGCAGCCGAGGGGTTTCCTACAATGAGCAGTTCTTC. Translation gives CASSRGVSYNEQFF.

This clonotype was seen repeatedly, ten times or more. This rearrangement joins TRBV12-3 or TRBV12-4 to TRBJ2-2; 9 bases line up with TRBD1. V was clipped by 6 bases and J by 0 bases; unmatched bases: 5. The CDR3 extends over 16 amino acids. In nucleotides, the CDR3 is TGTGCCAGCAGATCTTGGACAGGGGCGAACACCGGGGAGCTGTTTTTT. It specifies CASRSWTGANTGELFF.

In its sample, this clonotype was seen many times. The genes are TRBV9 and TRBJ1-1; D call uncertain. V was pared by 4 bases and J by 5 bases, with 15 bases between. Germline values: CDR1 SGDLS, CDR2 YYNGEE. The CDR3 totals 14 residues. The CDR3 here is CASSPPYGKTEAFF. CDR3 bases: TGTGCCAGCAGCCCCCCCTATGGGAAAACTGAAGCTTTCTTT.

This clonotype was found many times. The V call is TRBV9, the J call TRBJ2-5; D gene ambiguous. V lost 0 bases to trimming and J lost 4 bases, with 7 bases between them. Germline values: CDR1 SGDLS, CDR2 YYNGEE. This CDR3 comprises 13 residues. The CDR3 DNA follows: TGTGCCAGCAGCGTAGGCAGAGGAGAGACCCAGTACTTC. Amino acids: CASSVGRGETQYF. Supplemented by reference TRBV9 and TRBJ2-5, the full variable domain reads DSGVTQTPKHLITATGQRVTLRCSPRSGDLSVYWYQQSLDQGLQFLIQYYNGEERAKGNILERFSAQQFPDLHSELNLSSLELGDSALYFCASSVGRGETQYFGPGTRLLVL.

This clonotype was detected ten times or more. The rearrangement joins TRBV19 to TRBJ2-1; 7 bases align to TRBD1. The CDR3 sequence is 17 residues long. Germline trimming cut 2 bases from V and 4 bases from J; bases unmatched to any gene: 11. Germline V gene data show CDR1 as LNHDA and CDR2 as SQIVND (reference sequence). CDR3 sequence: CASSITSWQGDYNEQFF. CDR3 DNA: TGTGCCAGTAGTATAACTTCGTGGCAGGGGGATTACAATGAGCAGTTCTTC.

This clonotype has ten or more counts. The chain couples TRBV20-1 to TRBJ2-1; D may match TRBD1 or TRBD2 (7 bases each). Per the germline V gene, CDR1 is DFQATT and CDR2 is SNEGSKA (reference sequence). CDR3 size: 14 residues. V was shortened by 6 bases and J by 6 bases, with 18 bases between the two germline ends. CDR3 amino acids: CSAEAGQLVNEQFF. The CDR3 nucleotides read TGCAGTGCCGAAGCGGGACAGCTAGTCAATGAGCAGTTCTTC.

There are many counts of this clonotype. The CDR3 bases are TGCAGTGCTAGTAAGGGGGCCGGTGAAAAACTGTTTTTT. Translated, it gives CSASKGAGEKLFF. V is TRBV20-1 and J is TRBJ1-4, with 7 bases matching TRBD1. The CDR3 is made up of 13 amino acids. Germline-derived CDR1 and CDR2 are DFQATT and SNEGSKA (reference sequence). The junction had 5 bases not matched to a gene; V was cut back by 3 bases and J by 7 bases.

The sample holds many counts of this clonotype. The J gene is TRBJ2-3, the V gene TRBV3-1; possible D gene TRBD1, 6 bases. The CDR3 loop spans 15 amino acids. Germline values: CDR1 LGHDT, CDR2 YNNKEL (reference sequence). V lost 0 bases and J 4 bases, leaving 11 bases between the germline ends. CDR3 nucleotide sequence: TGTGCCAGCAGCCAAGAAGGCAGGGGACCAGATACGCAGTATTTT. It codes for CASSQEGRGPDTQYF.

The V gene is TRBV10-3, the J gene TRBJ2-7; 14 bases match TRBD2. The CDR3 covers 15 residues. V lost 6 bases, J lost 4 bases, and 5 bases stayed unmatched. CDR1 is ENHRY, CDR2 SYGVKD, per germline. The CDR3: CAIRGGTSGSYEQYF. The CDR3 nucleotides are TGTGCCATCAGGGGGGGGACTAGCGGGAGTTACGAGCAGTACTTC.

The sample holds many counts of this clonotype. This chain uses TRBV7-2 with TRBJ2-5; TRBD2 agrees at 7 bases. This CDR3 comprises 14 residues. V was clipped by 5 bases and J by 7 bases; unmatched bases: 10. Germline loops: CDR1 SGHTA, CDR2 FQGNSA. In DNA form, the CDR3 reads TGTGCCAGCAGCCCGGGAGGAGGATCGGGGACCCAGTACTTC. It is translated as CASSPGGGSGTQYF.

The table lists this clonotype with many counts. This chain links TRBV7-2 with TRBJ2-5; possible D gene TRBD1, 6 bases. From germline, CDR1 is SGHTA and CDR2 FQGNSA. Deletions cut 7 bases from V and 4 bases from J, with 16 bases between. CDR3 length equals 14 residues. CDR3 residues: CASTQRGIGETQYF. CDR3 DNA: TGTGCCAGCACCCAAAGGGGGATTGGAGAGACCCAGTACTTC.

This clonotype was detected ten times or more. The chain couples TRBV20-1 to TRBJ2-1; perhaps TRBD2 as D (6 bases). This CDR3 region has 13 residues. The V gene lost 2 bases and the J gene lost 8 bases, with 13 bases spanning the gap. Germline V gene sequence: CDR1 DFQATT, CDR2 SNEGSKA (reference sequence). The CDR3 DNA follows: TGCAGTGCTAGATTTATAGCGGCGGATGAGCAGTTCTTC. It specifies CSARFIAADEQFF.

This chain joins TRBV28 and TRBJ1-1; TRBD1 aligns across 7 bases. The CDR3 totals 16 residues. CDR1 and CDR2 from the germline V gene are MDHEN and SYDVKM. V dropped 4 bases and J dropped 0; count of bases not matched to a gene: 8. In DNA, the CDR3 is TGTGCCAGCAGTTCCACCCTCAGGGGGGTGAACACTGAAGCTTTCTTT. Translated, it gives CASSSTLRGVNTEAFF. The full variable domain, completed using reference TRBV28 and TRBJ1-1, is DVKVTQSSRYLVKRTGEKVFLECVQDMDHENMFWYRQDPGLGLRLIYFSYDVKMKEKGDIPEGYSVSREKKERFSLILESASTNQTSMYLCASSSTLRGVNTEAFFGQGTRLTVV.

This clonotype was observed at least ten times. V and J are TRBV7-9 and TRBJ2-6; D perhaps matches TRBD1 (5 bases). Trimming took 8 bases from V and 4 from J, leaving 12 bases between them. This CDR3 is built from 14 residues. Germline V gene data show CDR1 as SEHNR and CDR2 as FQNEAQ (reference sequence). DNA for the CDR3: TGTGCCAGCGGCCTGACAGCCGGGGCCAACGTCCTGACTTTC. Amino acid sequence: CASGLTAGANVLTF.

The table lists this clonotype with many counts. The CDR3 bases are TGCAGTGCTAGATCCACCCACAATCAGCCCCAGCATTTT. Its protein product is CSARSTHNQPQHF. The chain has TRBV20-1 and TRBJ1-5; D gene ambiguous. The CDR3 has 13 amino acids. CDR1 and CDR2 (germline): DFQATT, SNEGSKA (reference sequence). Deletions cut 2 bases from V and 3 bases from J, with 8 bases between.

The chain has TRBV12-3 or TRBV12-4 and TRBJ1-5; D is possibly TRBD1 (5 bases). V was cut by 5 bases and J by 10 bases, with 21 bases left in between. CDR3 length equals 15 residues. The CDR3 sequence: CASSQSGPGSYPQHF. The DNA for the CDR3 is TGTGCCAGCAGTCAAAGTGGGCCAGGGAGTTATCCCCAGCATTTT.

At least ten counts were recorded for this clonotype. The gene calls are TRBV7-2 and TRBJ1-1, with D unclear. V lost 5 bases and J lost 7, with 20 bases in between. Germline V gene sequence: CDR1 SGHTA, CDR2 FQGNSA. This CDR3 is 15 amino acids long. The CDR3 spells CASSPQGSSLREAFF. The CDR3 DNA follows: TGTGCCAGCAGCCCCCAAGGCAGTAGCCTCCGTGAAGCTTTCTTT.

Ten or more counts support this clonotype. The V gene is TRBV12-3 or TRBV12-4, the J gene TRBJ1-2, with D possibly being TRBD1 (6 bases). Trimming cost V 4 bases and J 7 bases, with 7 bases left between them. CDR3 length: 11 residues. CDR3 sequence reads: CASSYRAGYTF. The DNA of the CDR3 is TGTGCCAGCAGTTACAGGGCTGGCTACACCTTC.

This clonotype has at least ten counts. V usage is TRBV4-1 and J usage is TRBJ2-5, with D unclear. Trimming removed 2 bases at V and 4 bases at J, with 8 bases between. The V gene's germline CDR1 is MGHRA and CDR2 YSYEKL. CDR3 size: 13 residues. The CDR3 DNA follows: TGCGCCAGCAGCCAACTCTGGGGAGAGACCCAGTACTTC. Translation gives CASSQLWGETQYF.

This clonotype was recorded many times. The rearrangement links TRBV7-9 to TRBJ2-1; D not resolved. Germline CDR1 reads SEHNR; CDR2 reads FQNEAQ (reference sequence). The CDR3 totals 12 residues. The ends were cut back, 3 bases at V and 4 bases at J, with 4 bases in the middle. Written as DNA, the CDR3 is TGTGCCAGCAGCTTTTCTTACAATGAGCAGTTCTTC. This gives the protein CASSFSYNEQFF. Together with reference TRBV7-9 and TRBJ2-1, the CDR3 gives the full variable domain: DTGVSQNPRHKITKRGQNVTFRCDPISEHNRLYWYRQTLGQGPEFLTYFQNEAQLEKSRLLSDRFSAERPKGSFSTLEIQRTEQGDSAMYLCASSFSYNEQFFGPGTRLTVL.

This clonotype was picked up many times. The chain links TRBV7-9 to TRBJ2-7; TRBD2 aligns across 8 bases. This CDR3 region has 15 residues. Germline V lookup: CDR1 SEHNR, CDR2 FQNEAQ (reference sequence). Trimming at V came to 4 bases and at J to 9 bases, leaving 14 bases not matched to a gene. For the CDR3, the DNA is TGTGCCAGCAGCTCGACCTCACCGGGACTAGGTGCGCAGTACTTC. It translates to CASSSTSPGLGAQYF.

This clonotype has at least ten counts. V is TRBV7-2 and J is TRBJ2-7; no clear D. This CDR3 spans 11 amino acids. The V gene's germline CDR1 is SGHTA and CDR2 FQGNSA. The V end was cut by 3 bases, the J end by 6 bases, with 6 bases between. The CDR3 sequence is CASSFRGEQYF. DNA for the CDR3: TGTGCCAGCAGCTTCCGTGGCGAGCAGTACTTC.

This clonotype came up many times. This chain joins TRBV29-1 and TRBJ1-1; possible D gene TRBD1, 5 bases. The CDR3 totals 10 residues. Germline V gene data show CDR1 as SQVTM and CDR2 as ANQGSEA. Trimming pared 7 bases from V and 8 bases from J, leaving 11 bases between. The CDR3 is CSGMTAEAFF. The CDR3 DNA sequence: TGCAGCGGAATGACAGCAGAAGCTTTCTTT.

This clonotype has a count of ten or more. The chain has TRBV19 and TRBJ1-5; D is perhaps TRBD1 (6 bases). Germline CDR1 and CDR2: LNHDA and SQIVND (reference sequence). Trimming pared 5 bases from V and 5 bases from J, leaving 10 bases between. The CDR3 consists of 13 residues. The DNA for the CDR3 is TGTGCCAGTAGTGGGACATTCGATCAGCCCCAGCATTTT. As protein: CASSGTFDQPQHF. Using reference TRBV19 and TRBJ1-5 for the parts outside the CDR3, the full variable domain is DGGITQSPKYLFRKEGQNVTLSCEQNLNHDAMYWYRQDPGQGLRLIYYSQIVNDFQKGDIAEGYSVSREKKESFPLTVTSAQKNPTAFYLCASSGTFDQPQHFGDGTRLSIL.